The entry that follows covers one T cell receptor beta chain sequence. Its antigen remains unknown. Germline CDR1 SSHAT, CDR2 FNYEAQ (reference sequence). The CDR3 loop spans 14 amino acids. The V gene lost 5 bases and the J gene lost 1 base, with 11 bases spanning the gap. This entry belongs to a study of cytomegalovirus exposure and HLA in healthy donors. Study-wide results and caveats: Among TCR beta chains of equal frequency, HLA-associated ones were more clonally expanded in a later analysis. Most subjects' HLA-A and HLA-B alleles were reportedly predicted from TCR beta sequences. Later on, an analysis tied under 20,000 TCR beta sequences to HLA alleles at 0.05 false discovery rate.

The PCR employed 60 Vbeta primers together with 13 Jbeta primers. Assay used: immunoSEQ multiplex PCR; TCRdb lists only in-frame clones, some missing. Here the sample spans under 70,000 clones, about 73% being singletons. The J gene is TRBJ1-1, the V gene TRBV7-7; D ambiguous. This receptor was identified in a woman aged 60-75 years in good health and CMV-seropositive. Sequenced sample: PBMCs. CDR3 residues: CASSPVTANTEAFF. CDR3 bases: TGTGCCAGCAGCCCAGTTACAGCGAACACTGAAGCTTTCTTT.